This TCR beta chain was sequenced during a study of blood T cell repertoires in COVID-19. Authors' processing steps: Amplified reference gene primers provided the basis for estimating nucleated cell counts. The protocol was immunoSEQ multiplex PCR, while the TCRdb copy is restricted to in-frame clones and leaves out a portion. That table supplies the V and J calls and clone size; D and trimming were determined from the DNA. This table has around 260,000 clones, roughly 92% appearing once. Germline V gives CDR1 GTSNPN, CDR2 SVGIG (reference sequence). This CDR3 comprises 14 residues. The sequence derives from a woman aged 25 to 39 with COVID-19, enrolled during active disease. The chain carries TRBV30 and TRBJ2-7, with 7 bases aligning to TRBD1. Sequencing was performed on peripheral blood. CDR3 region: CAMSQRGQSYEQYF. CDR3 nucleotide sequence: TGTGCTATGAGTCAAAGGGGGCAATCCTACGAGCAGTACTTC.